This TCR beta chain stems from a study of OX40 agonist ivuxolimab in advanced cancers. For context, the study as a whole: Ivuxolimab was a fully human IgG2 agonistic monoclonal antibody targeting the costimulatory receptor OX40 (CD134). Intravenous ivuxolimab was administered to patients every 2 weeks at six dose levels: 0.01, 0.1, 0.3, 1.5, 3 and 10 mg/kg. Patients were allowed to have had prior anti-PD-1, anti-PD-L1 or anti-CTLA-4 therapy, and more than 35% of the dose-escalation patients had been treated with checkpoint inhibitors. The monotherapy dose-escalation portion (N ≈ 50 patients) of the phase I ivuxolimab trial is reported in the paper. The point of sequencing TCRbeta in the periphery was to test whether ivuxolimab changed TCR sequence diversity and drove clonal T-cell expansion. Partial responses occurred in three dose-escalation patients, of whom one had hepatocellular carcinoma and two had cutaneous melanoma. In the dose-escalation cohort, roughly 80% of patients were male, and the mean age was approximately 64 years, with a range of about 20 to 90. Among the 50 to 55 dose-escalation patients, around 20 had hepatocellular carcinoma, approximately 15 melanoma, 9 renal cell carcinoma and 9 head and neck cancer.

Patients with autoimmune disease history or receiving systemic immunosuppression were excluded from the trial. Peripheral blood for TCR sequencing was drawn from every dose cohort at baseline, at cycle 4 day 1 and at cycle 7 day 1. Samples were obtained from an open-label, multicenter, first-in-human phase I dose-escalation trial of ivuxolimab. Adults with locally advanced or metastatic head and neck squamous cell, hepatocellular, melanoma or renal cell carcinoma were enrolled in the trial. Before TCR sequencing, CD4+ and CD8+ T cells were separately sorted from peripheral blood. To sequence the TCRbeta CDR3 region, genomic DNA was isolated from the sorted cells. The immunoSEQ Assay was used to sequence the TCRbeta CDR3 regions. TCRdb took this table from immuneACCESS and kept in-frame rearrangements with V and J called. Such tables lack part of the clones; where checked against another copy, unresolved V genes explain under half of the gap, and the rest is unexplained. Across this sample there are about 31,000 clones, with 86% seen only once. Of the sample, around a third falls within the top ten clones.

Results the study describes overall, beyond this receptor: In partial responders in the 0.1-3.0 mg/kg groups, normalized peripheral clonal expansion was found to be among the lowest, especially among CD8+ T cells. Clonal expansion of both CD4+ and CD8+ blood T cells was observed from baseline to week 6 at doses 0.1 to 3.0 mg/kg. Which antigens the clonally expanded peripheral T cells were specific for was not determined. After ivuxolimab, CD8+ T cells had more expanded clones than CD4+ T cells on average. Low levels of normalized T-cell clonal expansion were also seen in some nonresponding patients.

CDR1 and CDR2 are drawn from the germline V gene (reference sequence): WNHNN, SYGVQD. A distance of 17 bases separates the germline ends of V and J, which lose 3 bases and 5 bases respectively. From the cysteine up to the phenylalanine, the CDR3 has a length of 15 residues. The read is trimmed to its CDR3 DNA, 45 bases read in frame from base 1. On this clone: Its antigen is not yet known. Per-base quality was not reported, and no clone a single base away is much larger than it.

The TCR originated in an adult with an advanced solid tumor such as melanoma, head and neck, liver or kidney cancer. Recombination joined TRBV10-1 with TRBJ2-7, with no reliable assignment of the D segment. Source: CD4+ or CD8+ T cells sorted from blood, taken in a trial of the OX40 agonist ivuxolimab. The CDR3 protein sequence reads: CASSDTPVVQDEQYF. The nucleotides are TGCGCCAGCAGTGATACTCCAGTGGTTCAGGACGAGCAGTACTTC.